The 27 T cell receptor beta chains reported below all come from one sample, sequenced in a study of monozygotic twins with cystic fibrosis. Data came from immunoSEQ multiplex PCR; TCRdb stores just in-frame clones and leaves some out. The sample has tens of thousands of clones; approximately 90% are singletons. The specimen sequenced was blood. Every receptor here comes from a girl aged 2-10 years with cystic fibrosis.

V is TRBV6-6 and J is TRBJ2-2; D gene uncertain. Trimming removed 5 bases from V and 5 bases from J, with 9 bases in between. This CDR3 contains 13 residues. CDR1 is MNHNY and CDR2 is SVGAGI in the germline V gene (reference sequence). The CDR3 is CASSDRLTGELFF. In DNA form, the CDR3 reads TGTGCCAGCAGTGACCGGTTAACCGGGGAGCTGTTTTTT.

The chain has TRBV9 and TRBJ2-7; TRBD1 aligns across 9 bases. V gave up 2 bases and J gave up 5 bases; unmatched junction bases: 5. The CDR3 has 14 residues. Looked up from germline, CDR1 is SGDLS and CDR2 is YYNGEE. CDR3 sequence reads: CASSVGQGFDEQYF. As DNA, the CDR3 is TGTGCCAGCAGCGTGGGACAGGGTTTCGACGAGCAGTACTTC.

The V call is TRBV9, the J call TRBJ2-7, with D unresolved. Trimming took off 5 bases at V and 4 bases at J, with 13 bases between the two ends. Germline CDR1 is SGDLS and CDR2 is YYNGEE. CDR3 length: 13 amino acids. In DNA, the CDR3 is TGTGCCAGCAGTCCCCCAGTATCTTACGAGCAGTACTTC. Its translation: CASSPPVSYEQYF.

The CDR3 loop reads CASSEWEGENTEAFF. The CDR3 DNA reads TGTGCCAGCAGTGAATGGGAAGGGGAGAACACTGAAGCTTTCTTT. The V gene is TRBV25-1, the J gene TRBJ1-1, with D maybe TRBD1 (5 bases). The V and J ends lost 1 base and 1 base respectively, with 10 bases between them. The CDR3 sequence is 15 residues long. Germline-derived CDR1 and CDR2 are MGHDK and SYGVNS.

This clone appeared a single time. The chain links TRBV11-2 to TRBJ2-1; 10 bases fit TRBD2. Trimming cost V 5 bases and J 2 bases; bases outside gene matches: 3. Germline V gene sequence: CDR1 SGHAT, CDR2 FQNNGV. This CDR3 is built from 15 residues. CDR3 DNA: TGTGCCAGCAGCCATAGCGGGGGGACCTACAATGAGCAGTTCTTC. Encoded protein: CASSHSGGTYNEQFF.

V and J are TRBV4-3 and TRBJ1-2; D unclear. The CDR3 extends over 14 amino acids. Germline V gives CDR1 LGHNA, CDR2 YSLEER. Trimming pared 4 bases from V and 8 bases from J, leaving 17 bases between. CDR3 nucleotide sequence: TGCGCCAGCAGCCCGGGGTTGGATGCTGGAGGCTACACCTTC. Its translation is CASSPGLDAGGYTF.

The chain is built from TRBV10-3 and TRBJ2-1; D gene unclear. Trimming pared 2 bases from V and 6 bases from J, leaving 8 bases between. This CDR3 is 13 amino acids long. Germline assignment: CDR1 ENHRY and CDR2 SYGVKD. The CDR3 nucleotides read TGTGCCATCAGTGAGGGTAGCTTCAATGAGCAGTTCTTC. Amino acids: CAISEGSFNEQFF.

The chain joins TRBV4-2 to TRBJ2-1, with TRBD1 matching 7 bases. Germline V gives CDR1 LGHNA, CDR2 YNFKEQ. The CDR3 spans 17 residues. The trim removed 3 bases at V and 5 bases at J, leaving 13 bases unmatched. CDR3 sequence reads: CASSHPGPGTDDNEQFF. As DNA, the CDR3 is TGTGCCAGCAGCCACCCCGGCCCCGGGACAGACGACAATGAGCAGTTCTTC.

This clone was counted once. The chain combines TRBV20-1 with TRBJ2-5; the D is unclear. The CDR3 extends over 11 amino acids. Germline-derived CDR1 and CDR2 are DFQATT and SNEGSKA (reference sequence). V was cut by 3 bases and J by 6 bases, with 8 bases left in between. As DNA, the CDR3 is TGCAGTGCTAGTCTGGATCAGACCCAGTACTTC. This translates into CSASLDQTQYF.

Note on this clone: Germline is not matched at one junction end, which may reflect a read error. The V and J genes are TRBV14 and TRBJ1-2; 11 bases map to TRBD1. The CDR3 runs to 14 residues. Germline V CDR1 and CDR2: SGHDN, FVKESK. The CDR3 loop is CASSQNADRGPKLF. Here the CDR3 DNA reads TGTGCCAGCAGCCAAAACGCGGACAGGGGGCCTAAATTGTTC. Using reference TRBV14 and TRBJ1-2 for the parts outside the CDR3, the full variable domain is EAGVTQFPSHSVIEKGQTVTLRCDPISGHDNLYWYRRVMGKEIKFLLHFVKESKQDESGMPNNRFLAERTGGTYSTLKVQPAELEDSGVYFCASSQNADRGPKLFGSGTRLTVV.

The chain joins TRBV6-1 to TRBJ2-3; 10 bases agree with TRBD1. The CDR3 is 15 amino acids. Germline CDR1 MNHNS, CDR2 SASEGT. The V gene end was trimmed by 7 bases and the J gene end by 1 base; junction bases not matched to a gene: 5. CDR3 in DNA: TGTGCCAGCATCCTAGGGACAGGGGGCACAGATACGCAGTATTTT. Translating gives CASILGTGGTDTQYF.

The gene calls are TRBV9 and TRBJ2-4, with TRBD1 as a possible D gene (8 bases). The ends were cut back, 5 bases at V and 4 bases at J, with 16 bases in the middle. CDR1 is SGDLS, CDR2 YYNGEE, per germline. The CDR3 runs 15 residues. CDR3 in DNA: TGTGCCAGCAGACCCGGGGGGACAGGAAAAAACATTCAGTACTTC. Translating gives CASRPGGTGKNIQYF. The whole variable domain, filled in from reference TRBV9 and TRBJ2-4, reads DSGVTQTPKHLITATGQRVTLRCSPRSGDLSVYWYQQSLDQGLQFLIQYYNGEERAKGNILERFSAQQFPDLHSELNLSSLELGDSALYFCASRPGGTGKNIQYFGAGTRLSVL.

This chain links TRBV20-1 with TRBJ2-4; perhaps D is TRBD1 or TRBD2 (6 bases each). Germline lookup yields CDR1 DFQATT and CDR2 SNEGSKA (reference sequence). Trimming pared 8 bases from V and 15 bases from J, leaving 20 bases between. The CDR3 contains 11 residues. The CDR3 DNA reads TGCAGTTACGGGACGGGGGCATTGAGGTACTTC. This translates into CSYGTGALRYF.

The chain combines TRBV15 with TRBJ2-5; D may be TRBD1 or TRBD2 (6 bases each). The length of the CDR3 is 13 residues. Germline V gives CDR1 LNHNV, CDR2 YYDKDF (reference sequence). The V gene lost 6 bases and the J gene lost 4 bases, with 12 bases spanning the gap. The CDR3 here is CATSKGGRETQYF. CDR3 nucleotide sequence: TGTGCCACCAGTAAAGGGGGGCGAGAGACCCAGTACTTC.

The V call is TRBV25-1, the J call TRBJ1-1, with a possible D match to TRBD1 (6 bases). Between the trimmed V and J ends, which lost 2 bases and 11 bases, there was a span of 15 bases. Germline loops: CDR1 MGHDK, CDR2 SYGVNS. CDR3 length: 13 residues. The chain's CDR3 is CASSERSGTGAFF. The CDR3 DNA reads TGTGCCAGCAGTGAAAGGAGTGGCACAGGGGCTTTCTTT. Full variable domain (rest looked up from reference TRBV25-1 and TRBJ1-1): EADIYQTPRYLVIGTGKKITLECSQTMGHDKMYWYQQDPGMELHLIHYSYGVNSTEKGDLSSESTVSRIRTEHFPLTLESARPSHTSQYLCASSERSGTGAFFGQGTRLTVV.

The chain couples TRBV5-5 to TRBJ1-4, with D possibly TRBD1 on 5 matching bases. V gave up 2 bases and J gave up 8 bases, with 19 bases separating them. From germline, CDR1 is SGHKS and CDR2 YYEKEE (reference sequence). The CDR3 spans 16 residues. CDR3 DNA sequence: TGTGCCAGCAGCTTTTCGCCCCGGCAGGGCTGGGAAAAACTGTTTTTT. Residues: CASSFSPRQGWEKLFF.

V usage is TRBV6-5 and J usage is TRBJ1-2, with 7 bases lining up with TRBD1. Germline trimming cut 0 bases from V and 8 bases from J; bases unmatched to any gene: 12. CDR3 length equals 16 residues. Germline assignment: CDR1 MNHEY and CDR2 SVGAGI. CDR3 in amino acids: CASSYSGGGQDDGYTF. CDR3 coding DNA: TGTGCCAGCAGTTACTCTGGGGGTGGACAGGACGACGGCTACACCTTC.

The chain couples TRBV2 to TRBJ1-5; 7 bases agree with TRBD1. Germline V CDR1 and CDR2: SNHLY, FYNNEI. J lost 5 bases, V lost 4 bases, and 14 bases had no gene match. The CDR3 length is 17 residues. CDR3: CASSGTRDRALDQPQHF. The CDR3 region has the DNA TGTGCCAGCAGTGGAACACGAGACAGGGCTCTCGATCAGCCCCAGCATTTT.

Written as DNA, the CDR3 is TGTGCCAGCAGACTCACAGGGCTGAGCAATCAGCCCCAGCATTTT. Encoded protein: CASRLTGLSNQPQHF. This chain uses TRBV6-5 with TRBJ1-5; maybe TRBD1 (6 bases). The CDR3 contains 15 residues. Between the trimmed V and J ends, which lost 6 bases and 1 base, there was a span of 13 bases. CDR1 and CDR2 from the germline V gene are MNHEY and SVGAGI.

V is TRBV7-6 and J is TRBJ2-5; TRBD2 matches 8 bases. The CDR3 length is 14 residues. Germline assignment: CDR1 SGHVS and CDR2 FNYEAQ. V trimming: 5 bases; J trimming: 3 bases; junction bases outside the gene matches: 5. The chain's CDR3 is CASSLTSVEETQYF. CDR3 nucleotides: TGTGCCAGCAGCCTGACTAGCGTGGAAGAGACCCAGTACTTC.

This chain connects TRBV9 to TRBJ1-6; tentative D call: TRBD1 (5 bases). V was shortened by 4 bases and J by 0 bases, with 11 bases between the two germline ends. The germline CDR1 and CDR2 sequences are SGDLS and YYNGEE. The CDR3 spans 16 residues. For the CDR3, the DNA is TGTGCCAGCAGCAGACGGGGGAGCTCCTATAATTCACCCCTCCACTTT. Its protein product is CASSRRGSSYNSPLHF.

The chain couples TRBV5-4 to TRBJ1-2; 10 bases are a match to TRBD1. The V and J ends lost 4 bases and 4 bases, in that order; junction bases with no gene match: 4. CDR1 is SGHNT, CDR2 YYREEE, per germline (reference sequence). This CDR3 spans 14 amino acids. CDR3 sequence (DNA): TGTGCCAGCAGCCTTGACAGGGGGCTCTATGGCTACACCTTC. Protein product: CASSLDRGLYGYTF. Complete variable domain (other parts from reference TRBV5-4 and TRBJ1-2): ETGVTQSPTHLIKTRGQQVTLRCSSQSGHNTVSWYQQALGQGPQFIFQYYREEENGRGNFPPRFSGLQFPNYSSELNVNALELDDSALYLCASSLDRGLYGYTFGSGTRLTVV.

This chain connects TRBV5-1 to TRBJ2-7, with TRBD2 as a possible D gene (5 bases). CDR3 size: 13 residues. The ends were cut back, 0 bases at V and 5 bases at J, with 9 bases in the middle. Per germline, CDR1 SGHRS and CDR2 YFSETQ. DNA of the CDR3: TGCGCCAGCAGCTTGGGAACTAGTGACGAGCAGTACTTC. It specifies CASSLGTSDEQYF.

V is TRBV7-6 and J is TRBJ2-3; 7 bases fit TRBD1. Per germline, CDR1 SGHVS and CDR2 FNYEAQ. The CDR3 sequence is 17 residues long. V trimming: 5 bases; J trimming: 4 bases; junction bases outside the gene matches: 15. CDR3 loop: CASSHGDRQGRSDTQYF. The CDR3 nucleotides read TGTGCCAGCAGCCACGGAGACCGACAGGGTCGCTCAGATACGCAGTATTTT. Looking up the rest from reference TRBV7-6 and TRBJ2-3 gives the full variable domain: GAGVSQSPRYKVTKRGQDVALRCDPISGHVSLYWYRQALGQGPEFLTYFNYEAQQDKSGLPNDRFSAERPEGSISTLTIQRTEQRDSAMYRCASSHGDRQGRSDTQYFGPGTRLTVL.

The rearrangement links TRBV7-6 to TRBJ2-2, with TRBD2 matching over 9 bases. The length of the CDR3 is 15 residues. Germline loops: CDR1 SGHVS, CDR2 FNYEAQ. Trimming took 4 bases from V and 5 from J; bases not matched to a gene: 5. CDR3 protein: CASSSPGLATGELFF. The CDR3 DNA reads TGTGCCAGCAGCTCGCCGGGACTAGCAACCGGGGAGCTGTTTTTT.

The CDR3 DNA reads as TGTGCCAGCAGCCCGATACAGGGATGGAACACTGAAGCTTTCTTT. This codes for CASSPIQGWNTEAFF. This chain links TRBV7-8 with TRBJ1-1; perhaps TRBD1 as D (6 bases). Germline assignment: CDR1 SGHVS and CDR2 FQNEAQ. V lost 5 bases to trimming and J lost 1 base, with 14 bases between them. The CDR3 has 15 residues.

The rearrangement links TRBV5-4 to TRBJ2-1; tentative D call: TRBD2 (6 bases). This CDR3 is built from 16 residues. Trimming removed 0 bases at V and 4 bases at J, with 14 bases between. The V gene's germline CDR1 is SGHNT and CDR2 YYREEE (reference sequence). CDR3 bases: TGTGCCAGCAGCTTGGGCAACGGGGGAGTTTACAATGAGCAGTTCTTC. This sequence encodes CASSLGNGGVYNEQFF.